The 32 T cell receptor beta chains below come from one sample, sequenced in a study of PD-1 blockade in classical Hodgkin lymphoma. Relapse was seen in all patients after autologous stem cell transplantation, and brentuximab vedotin exposure was variable. Only in-frame clones appear in the TCRdb table, and some are missing; sequencing was by immunoSEQ multiplex PCR. The table shows fewer than 80,000 clones, with about 64% occurring only once. The material sequenced was peripheral blood mononuclear cells (PBMCs), taken before the second cycle of nivolumab. Receptors were obtained from a human donor with classical Hodgkin lymphoma.

The chain uses TRBV28 and TRBJ2-7; maybe TRBD1 (5 bases). Per the germline V gene, CDR1 is MDHEN and CDR2 is SYDVKM. The CDR3 has 14 amino acids. Trimming took off 8 bases at V and 2 bases at J, with 16 bases between the two ends. The CDR3 nucleotides read TGTGCCAGCTCGCCTTCAGGGCAAGCCTACGAGCAGTACTTC. It encodes CASSPSGQAYEQYF.

This chain uses TRBV29-1 with TRBJ2-2; 8 nucleotides align to TRBD2. Trimming at V came to 4 bases and at J to 7 bases, leaving 5 bases not matched to a gene. The germline V gene has CDR1 SQVTM and CDR2 ANQGSEA. This CDR3 has 13 residues. In nucleotides, the CDR3 is TGCAGCGTTGCGATTAGCGGGGACGGGGAGCTGTTTTTT. It is translated as CSVAISGDGELFF.

This clone was counted a few times. J is TRBJ1-2 and V is TRBV27, with D possibly being TRBD1 (5 bases). Germline CDR1 is MNHEY and CDR2 is SMNVEV (reference sequence). V was trimmed by 8 bases and J by 7 bases, leaving 17 bases between them. This CDR3 spans 13 amino acids. CDR3 sequence (DNA): TGTGCCAGCCGGGACCGCGCTGTTGGTGGCTACACCTTC. This gives the protein CASRDRAVGGYTF.

V usage is TRBV7-6 and J usage is TRBJ1-1, with D perhaps matching TRBD1 (5 bases). Trimming removed 2 bases at V and 1 base at J, with 8 bases between. Germline V gene data show CDR1 as SGHVS and CDR2 as FNYEAQ. The CDR3 loop spans 14 amino acids. CDR3 sequence reads: CASSLKGPNTEAFF. CDR3 in DNA: TGTGCCAGCAGCTTAAAGGGGCCGAACACTGAAGCTTTCTTT.

This chain uses TRBV7-2 with TRBJ2-3, with D uncertain. V lost 4 bases, J lost 8 bases, and 10 bases lay in between. The CDR3 totals 12 residues. Germline V CDR1 and CDR2: SGHTA, FQGNSA. CDR3 protein: CASSSPVGTQYF. CDR3 DNA sequence: TGTGCCAGCAGCTCCCCAGTTGGTACGCAGTATTTT.

The CDR3 bases are TGTGCCAGTAGTATGGGTAGCACAGATACGCAGTATTTT. Translated, it gives CASSMGSTDTQYF. The chain links TRBV19 to TRBJ2-3; no reliable D call. The CDR3 has 13 residues. CDR1 LNHDA and CDR2 SQIVND come from the germline V gene (reference sequence). V lost 3 bases and J 0 bases, leaving 4 bases between the germline ends.

The chain joins TRBV5-1 to TRBJ2-5, with D hard to call. Trimming shortened V by 6 bases and J by 7 bases, and 19 bases separated the two germline ends. Germline CDR1 is SGHRS and CDR2 is YFSETQ. The CDR3 is 14 residues long. CDR3 protein: CASTVGLGLGTQYF. The CDR3 DNA reads TGCGCCAGCACCGTAGGTTTGGGCCTTGGGACCCAGTACTTC. Full variable domain (outside the CDR3, taken from reference TRBV5-1 and TRBJ2-5): KAGVTQTPRYLIKTRGQQVTLSCSPISGHRSVSWYQQTPGQGLQFLFEYFSETQRNKGNFPGRFSGRQFSNSRSEMNVSTLELGDSALYLCASTVGLGLGTQYFGPGTRLLVL.

This chain uses TRBV7-9 with TRBJ1-3, with D uncertain. This CDR3 comprises 13 residues. Germline V gives CDR1 SEHNR, CDR2 FQNEAQ (reference sequence). The V gene lost 1 base and the J gene lost 2 bases, with 3 bases spanning the gap. CDR3 sequence (DNA): TGTGCCAGCAGCTTAGGCCCTGGAAACACCATATATTTT. This codes for CASSLGPGNTIYF.

The J gene is TRBJ2-1, the V gene TRBV27; D is ambiguous. The CDR3 has 13 residues. Germline values: CDR1 MNHEY, CDR2 SMNVEV (reference sequence). The V and J ends lost 4 bases and 0 bases respectively, with 4 bases between them. The CDR3 is CASSYNSYNEQFF. In nucleotides, the CDR3 is TGTGCCAGCAGTTACAACTCCTACAATGAGCAGTTCTTC.

The V gene is TRBV11-2, the J gene TRBJ2-1; 11 bases line up with TRBD2. The CDR3 has 18 residues. CDR1 is SGHAT and CDR2 is FQNNGV in the germline V gene. The J segment lost 6 bases and the V segment lost 1 base, leaving 11 bases of the junction unmatched. The CDR3: CASSLVSPSGGLFNEQFF. The CDR3 DNA reads TGTGCCAGCAGCTTAGTATCGCCTAGCGGGGGGTTATTCAATGAGCAGTTCTTC.

This clone was observed a single time. V is TRBV5-6 and J is TRBJ1-2; D unresolved. This CDR3 spans 12 amino acids. Germline CDR1 SGHDT, CDR2 YYEEEE. The V gene lost 4 bases and the J gene lost 8 bases, with 12 bases spanning the gap. The CDR3 DNA reads as TGTGCCAGCAGCCCTGGGAAGTGGGGCTACACCTTC. It translates to CASSPGKWGYTF.

This clone was found once. The rearrangement uses TRBV28 and TRBJ1-5; 8 positions match TRBD1. This CDR3 has 14 amino acids. With V trimmed by 3 bases and J by 7 bases, 5 bases remained unmatched. Per the germline V gene, CDR1 is MDHEN and CDR2 is SYDVKM. CDR3 sequence reads: CASSLSRGHQPQHF. Written as DNA, the CDR3 is TGTGCCAGCAGTTTGAGCAGGGGGCACCAGCCCCAGCATTTT.

The V gene is TRBV6-1, the J gene TRBJ2-7, with a weak D call TRBD1 (5 bases). Trimming cost V 2 bases and J 11 bases, with 13 bases left between them. This CDR3 is built from 12 residues. CDR1 is MNHNS, CDR2 SASEGT, per germline. This CDR3 is CASSERGTTKYF. CDR3 DNA: TGTGCCAGCAGTGAAAGGGGCACAACTAAGTACTTC.

This chain uses TRBV7-9 with TRBJ1-1, with D uncertain. This CDR3 has 14 residues. The V gene lost 1 base and the J gene lost 3 bases, with 9 bases spanning the gap. Germline V gives CDR1 SEHNR, CDR2 FQNEAQ (reference sequence). CDR3 loop: CASSLDTWDTEAFF. The CDR3, as DNA: TGTGCCAGCAGCTTAGATACTTGGGACACTGAAGCTTTCTTT.

This chain connects TRBV11-1 to TRBJ2-5; no reliable D call. The CDR3 has 15 residues. Deletions cut 3 bases from V and 5 bases from J, with 16 bases between. CDR1 SGHAT and CDR2 FQDESV come from the germline V gene (reference sequence). CDR3: CASSFPLPGPETQYF. The CDR3 DNA follows: TGTGCCAGCAGCTTCCCCCTCCCAGGTCCGGAGACCCAGTACTTC.

This clone appeared once. This chain connects TRBV5-4 to TRBJ2-1, with 10 bases identical to TRBD2. Germline V CDR1 and CDR2: SGHNT, YYREEE (reference sequence). This CDR3 spans 16 amino acids. V trimming: 4 bases; J trimming: 1 base; junction bases outside the gene matches: 5. This CDR3 is CASSIGTSASYNEQFF. In DNA, the CDR3 is TGTGCCAGCAGCATAGGGACTAGCGCATCCTACAATGAGCAGTTCTTC. The full variable domain, in which reference TRBV5-4 and TRBJ2-1 provide the parts outside the CDR3, is ETGVTQSPTHLIKTRGQQVTLRCSSQSGHNTVSWYQQALGQGPQFIFQYYREEENGRGNFPPRFSGLQFPNYSSELNVNALELDDSALYLCASSIGTSASYNEQFFGPGTRLTVL.

The gene calls are TRBV4-1 and TRBJ2-1; TRBD1 is a possible D gene (5 bases). Trimming shortened V by 2 bases and J by 4 bases, and 9 bases separated the two germline ends. Per the germline V gene, CDR1 is MGHRA and CDR2 is YSYEKL. There are 14 residues in the CDR3. Here the CDR3 DNA reads TGCGCCAGCAGCCAACATCCAGGGTACAATGAGCAGTTCTTC. Protein sequence: CASSQHPGYNEQFF.

V is TRBV11-2 and J is TRBJ2-2, with D perhaps assigned TRBD1 or TRBD2 (5 bases each). Trimming took 2 bases from V and 5 from J, leaving 15 bases between them. The CDR3 totals 16 residues. Germline CDR1 SGHAT, CDR2 FQNNGV. CDR3 amino acids: CASSLSRLWGTGELFF. CDR3 coding DNA: TGTGCCAGCAGCTTAAGCCGCCTTTGGGGGACCGGGGAGCTGTTTTTT.

The table lists this clone with a count of one. The chain's CDR3 is CASSLRGRSGIFQETQYF. The CDR3 nucleotides read TGTGCCAGCAGCTTAAGGGGGAGATCCGGCATATTCCAAGAGACCCAGTACTTC. The rearrangement joins TRBV11-2 to TRBJ2-5; weak D call: TRBD1 (6 bases). Trimming cost V 2 bases and J 1 base, with 20 bases left between them. Germline loops: CDR1 SGHAT, CDR2 FQNNGV. This CDR3 region has 18 residues. The full variable domain, completed using reference TRBV11-2 and TRBJ2-5, is EAGVAQSPRYKIIEKRQSVAFWCNPISGHATLYWYQQILGQGPKLLIQFQNNGVVDDSQLPKDRFSAERLKGVDSTLKIQPAKLEDSAVYLCASSLRGRSGIFQETQYFGPGTRLLVL.

This chain connects TRBV7-9 to TRBJ1-2; no firm D call. The V and J ends lost 0 bases and 2 bases respectively, with 4 bases between them. Germline loops: CDR1 SEHNR, CDR2 FQNEAQ (reference sequence). There are 13 residues in the CDR3. The CDR3 loop is CASSLAGNYGYTF. As DNA, the CDR3 is TGTGCCAGCAGCTTAGCAGGGAACTATGGCTACACCTTC.

The rearrangement links TRBV28 to TRBJ1-2, with a possible D match to TRBD1 (5 bases). The V and J ends lost 3 bases and 8 bases respectively, with 13 bases between them. Per germline, CDR1 MDHEN and CDR2 SYDVKM. The CDR3 length is 13 residues. CDR3 residues: CASSLGVLGGYTF. In DNA, the CDR3 is TGTGCCAGCAGTTTGGGGGTACTGGGGGGCTACACCTTC.

The chain has TRBV6-6 and TRBJ1-3; D is unresolved. The V gene's germline CDR1 is MNHNY and CDR2 SVGAGI (reference sequence). The CDR3 is 14 amino acids. Trimming took 0 bases from V and 8 from J, leaving 11 bases between them. CDR3 sequence reads: CASSYSGPGYTIYF. As DNA, the CDR3 is TGTGCCAGCAGTTACTCCGGGCCCGGATACACCATATATTTT.

The CDR3 spells CASSYLQPSPLHF. The CDR3 bases are TGTGCCAGCAGTTACTTGCAGCCTTCACCCCTCCACTTT. The chain is built from TRBV6-5 and TRBJ1-6; D is uncertain. CDR3 length: 13 amino acids. V lost 1 base and J 9 bases, leaving 7 bases between the germline ends. In germline, CDR1 is MNHEY, CDR2 SVGAGI.

This clone has a handful of counts. The gene calls are TRBV7-8 and TRBJ1-2; weak D call: TRBD1 (6 bases). Trimming took 1 base from V and 5 from J, leaving 14 bases between them. The CDR3 consists of 15 residues. Germline V CDR1 and CDR2: SGHVS, FQNEAQ. The CDR3 sequence is CASSLGRTVLYGYTF. The DNA of the CDR3 is TGTGCCAGCAGCTTAGGGAGGACAGTTCTTTATGGCTACACCTTC. The entire variable domain, with the rest obtained from reference TRBV7-8 and TRBJ1-2, is as follows: GAGVSQSPRYKVAKRGQDVALRCDPISGHVSLFWYQQALGQGPEFLTYFQNEAQLDKSGLPSDRFFAERPEGSVSTLKIQRTQQEDSAVYLCASSLGRTVLYGYTFGSGTRLTVV.

This rearrangement joins TRBV9 to TRBJ2-1, with D possibly TRBD2 on 6 matching bases. The CDR3 length is 16 residues. CDR1 and CDR2 (germline): SGDLS, YYNGEE. The V and J ends lost 4 bases and 2 bases respectively, with 16 bases between them. The CDR3 nucleotides are TGTGCCAGCAGCACACCCCCGGGGGAGCCCTACAATGAGCAGTTCTTC. Its protein product is CASSTPPGEPYNEQFF. Drawing the rest from reference TRBV9 and TRBJ2-1, the complete variable domain is DSGVTQTPKHLITATGQRVTLRCSPRSGDLSVYWYQQSLDQGLQFLIQYYNGEERAKGNILERFSAQQFPDLHSELNLSSLELGDSALYFCASSTPPGEPYNEQFFGPGTRLTVL.

The chain has TRBV7-7 and TRBJ1-1; perhaps TRBD1 as D (5 bases). Germline V gene lookup returns CDR1 SSHAT and CDR2 FNYEAQ (reference sequence). The CDR3 runs to 13 residues. The V and J ends lost 5 bases and 1 base respectively, with 8 bases between them. CDR3 in amino acids: CASSLDRNTEAFF. The CDR3 DNA reads TGTGCCAGCAGCCTAGACAGGAACACTGAAGCTTTCTTT.

The V and J genes are TRBV28 and TRBJ1-2; D uncertain. Germline CDR1 is MDHEN and CDR2 is SYDVKM. Trimming pared 6 bases from V and 4 bases from J, leaving 15 bases between. The CDR3 has 14 residues. The CDR3 DNA reads TGTGCCAGCAGACCACAGTTACTAGGCTATGGCTACACCTTC. Amino acid sequence: CASRPQLLGYGYTF.

V gene TRBV6-1 combines with J gene TRBJ1-3, with D uncertain. The CDR3 totals 17 residues. The V end lost 4 bases, the J end lost 0 bases, and 16 bases lay between the germline ends. Germline assignment: CDR1 MNHNS and CDR2 SASEGT. The CDR3 spells CASSVLPTANSGNTIYF. The CDR3 DNA sequence: TGTGCCAGCAGTGTACTTCCTACAGCGAACTCTGGAAACACCATATATTTT.

The V call is TRBV15, the J call TRBJ2-5; tentative D call: TRBD1 (6 bases). The CDR3 runs to 14 residues. Trimming took 5 bases from V and 1 from J, leaving 11 bases between them. CDR1 is LNHNV, CDR2 YYDKDF, per germline (reference sequence). The CDR3 loop reads CATSWRRGQETQYF. The DNA for the CDR3 is TGTGCCACCAGCTGGCGCAGGGGCCAAGAGACCCAGTACTTC.

The gene calls are TRBV20-1 and TRBJ2-1; D unclear. There are 11 residues in the CDR3. The germline gives CDR1 DFQATT, CDR2 SNEGSKA (reference sequence). V dropped 5 bases and J dropped 6 bases, with 8 bases sitting between them. The CDR3 DNA sequence: TGCAGTGCTGAGTATCTCAATGAGCAGTTCTTC. Its protein product is CSAEYLNEQFF.

V is TRBV2 and J is TRBJ1-1; maybe TRBD1 (5 bases). This CDR3 contains 14 residues. V was pared by 5 bases and J by 1 base, with 11 bases between. Germline loops: CDR1 SNHLY, CDR2 FYNNEI. This CDR3 is CASSYTRGNTEAFF. In DNA, the CDR3 is TGTGCCAGCAGTTACACTAGGGGGAACACTGAAGCTTTCTTT.

V is TRBV6-1 and J is TRBJ2-7, with unresolved D. The ends were cut back, 2 bases at V and 3 bases at J, with 11 bases in the middle. The CDR3 length is 14 residues. The germline V gene encodes CDR1 MNHNS and CDR2 SASEGT. Here the CDR3 reads CASSEFEQSYEQYF. The DNA of the CDR3 is TGTGCCAGCAGTGAATTCGAACAGAGCTACGAGCAGTACTTC.